This entry features one TCR beta chain sequence. This sample is part of a study of blood T cell repertoires in COVID-19. On the study more broadly: Researchers got acute and convalescent COVID-19 samples from the United States, Italy and Spain. PBMCs, B-cell-depleted T cells, or T cells provided the cDNA or gDNA that made up the material.

TCRdb keeps only in-frame clones here, not all; method: immunoSEQ multiplex PCR. The table includes 240,000 or so clones, about 82% detected once. Adults between about 18 and 95 years of age took part from 20 to 25 US areas. The sample comprised PBMCs or T cells enriched from blood (not recorded which). This TCR was recovered from a woman in her fifties or sixties who had recovered from COVID-19.

This CDR3 is CASTREGQGDYGYTF. Written as DNA, the CDR3 is TGTGCCAGTACCCGAGAGGGACAGGGTGACTATGGCTACACCTTC. V is TRBV19 and J is TRBJ1-2, with TRBD1 matching 9 bases. This CDR3 region has 15 residues. Germline CDR1 and CDR2: LNHDA and SQIVND (reference sequence). V lost 7 bases to trimming and J lost 3 bases; unmatched junction nucleotides: 9.